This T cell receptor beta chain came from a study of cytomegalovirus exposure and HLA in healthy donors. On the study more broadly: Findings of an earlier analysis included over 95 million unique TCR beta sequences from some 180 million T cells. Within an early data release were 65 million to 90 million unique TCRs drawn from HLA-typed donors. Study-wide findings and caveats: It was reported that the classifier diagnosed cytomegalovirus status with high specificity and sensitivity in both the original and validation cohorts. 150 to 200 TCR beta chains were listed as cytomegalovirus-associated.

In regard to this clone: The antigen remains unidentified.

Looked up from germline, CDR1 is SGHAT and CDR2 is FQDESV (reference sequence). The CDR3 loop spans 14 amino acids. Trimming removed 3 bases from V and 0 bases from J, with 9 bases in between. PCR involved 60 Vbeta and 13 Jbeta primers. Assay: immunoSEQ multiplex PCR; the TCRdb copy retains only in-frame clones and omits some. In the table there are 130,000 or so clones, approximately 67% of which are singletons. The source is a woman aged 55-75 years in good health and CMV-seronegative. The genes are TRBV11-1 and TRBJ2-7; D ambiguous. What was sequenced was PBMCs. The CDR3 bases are TGTGCCAGCAGCTTCCAGGTTTCCTCCTACGAGCAGTACTTC. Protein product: CASSFQVSSYEQYF.